This T cell receptor (beta chain) emerged from a study of blood T cell repertoires in COVID-19. Study at large: T cells, B-cell-depleted T cells, or PBMCs supplied cDNA or gDNA.

The table came from immunoSEQ multiplex PCR; TCRdb's copy has only in-frame clones and leaves some out. The repertoire includes 65,000 to 90,000 clones, around nine tenths of them detected once, and under 6% sits in the top ten. This CDR3 is built from 17 residues. Losses at the gene ends were 2 bases for V and 0 bases for J; bases not matched to a gene: 9. Germline lookup yields CDR1 SGHNT and CDR2 YYREEE (reference sequence). The chain recombines TRBV5-4 with TRBJ2-7, with 9 bases fitting TRBD2. The receptor was derived from a human donor in a cohort sampled during active COVID-19. The material sequenced was peripheral blood. In DNA, the CDR3 is TGTGCCAGCAGCTTTTGGAGCGGGGGGACCTACTCCTACGAGCAGTACTTC. Translation gives CASSFWSGGTYSYEQYF.